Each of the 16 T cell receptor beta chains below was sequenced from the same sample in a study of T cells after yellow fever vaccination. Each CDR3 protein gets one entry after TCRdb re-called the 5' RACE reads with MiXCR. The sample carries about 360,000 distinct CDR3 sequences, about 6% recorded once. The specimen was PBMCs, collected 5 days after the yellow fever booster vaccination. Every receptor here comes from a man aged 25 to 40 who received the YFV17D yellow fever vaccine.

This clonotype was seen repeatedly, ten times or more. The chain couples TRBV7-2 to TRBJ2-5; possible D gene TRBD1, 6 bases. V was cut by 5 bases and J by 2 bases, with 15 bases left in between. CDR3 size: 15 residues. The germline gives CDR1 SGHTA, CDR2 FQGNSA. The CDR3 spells CASSAMVGQQETQYF. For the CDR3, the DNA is TGTGCCAGCAGCGCGATGGTAGGACAGCAAGAGACCCAGTACTTC.

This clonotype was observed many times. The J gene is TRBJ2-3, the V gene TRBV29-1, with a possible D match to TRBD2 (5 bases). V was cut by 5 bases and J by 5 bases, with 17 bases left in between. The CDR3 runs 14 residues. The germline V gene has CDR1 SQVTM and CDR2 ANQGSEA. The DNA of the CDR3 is TGCAGCGTTCGAGGTTTAGAGGGAATAGATACGCAGTATTTT. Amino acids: CSVRGLEGIDTQYF.

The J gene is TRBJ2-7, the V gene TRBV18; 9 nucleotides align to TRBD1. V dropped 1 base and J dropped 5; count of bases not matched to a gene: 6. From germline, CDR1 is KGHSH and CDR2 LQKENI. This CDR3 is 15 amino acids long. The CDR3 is CASSPLWDRENEQYF. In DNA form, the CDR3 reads TGTGCCAGCTCACCACTCTGGGACAGGGAGAACGAGCAGTACTTC.

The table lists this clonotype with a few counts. Here the CDR3 reads CASSPLLAGGFEQYF. The DNA for the CDR3 is TGTGCCAGCAGCCCCTTACTAGCGGGAGGATTCGAGCAGTACTTC. The chain joins TRBV7-2 to TRBJ2-7, with TRBD2 matching 12 bases. The CDR3 is made up of 15 amino acids. Germline V gene lookup returns CDR1 SGHTA and CDR2 FQGNSA. Trimming removed 5 bases from V and 6 bases from J; junction bases left unmatched: 8.

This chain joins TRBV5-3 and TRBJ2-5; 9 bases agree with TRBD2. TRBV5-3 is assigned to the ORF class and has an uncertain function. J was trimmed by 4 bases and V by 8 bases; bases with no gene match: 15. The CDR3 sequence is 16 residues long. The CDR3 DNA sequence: TGTGCCAGCAGCGTAGTAATGGCGGGAGGGACAGAGACCCAGTACTTC. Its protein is CASSVVMAGGTETQYF.

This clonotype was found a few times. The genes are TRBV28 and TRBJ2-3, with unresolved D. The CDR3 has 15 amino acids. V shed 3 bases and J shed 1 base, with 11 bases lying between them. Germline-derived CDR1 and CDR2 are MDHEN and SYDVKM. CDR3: CASSLGGRGTDTQYF. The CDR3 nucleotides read TGTGCCAGCAGTTTGGGCGGCCGAGGCACAGATACGCAGTATTTT.

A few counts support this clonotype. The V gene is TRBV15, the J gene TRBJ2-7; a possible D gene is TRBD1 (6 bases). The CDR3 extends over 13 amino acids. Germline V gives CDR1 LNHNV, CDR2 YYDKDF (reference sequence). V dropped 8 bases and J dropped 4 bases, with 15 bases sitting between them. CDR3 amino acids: CATGDKGRYEQYF. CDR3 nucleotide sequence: TGTGCCACCGGGGACAAGGGTCGTTACGAGCAGTACTTC.

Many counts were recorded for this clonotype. CDR3 protein: CASSFDRGHSYEQYF. CDR3 coding DNA: TGTGCCAGCAGCTTTGACAGGGGGCACTCCTACGAGCAGTACTTC. This chain links TRBV7-2 with TRBJ2-7; 10 nucleotides agree with TRBD1. In germline, CDR1 is SGHTA, CDR2 FQGNSA. The CDR3 runs to 15 residues. Losses at the gene ends were 3 bases for V and 0 bases for J; bases not matched to a gene: 2.

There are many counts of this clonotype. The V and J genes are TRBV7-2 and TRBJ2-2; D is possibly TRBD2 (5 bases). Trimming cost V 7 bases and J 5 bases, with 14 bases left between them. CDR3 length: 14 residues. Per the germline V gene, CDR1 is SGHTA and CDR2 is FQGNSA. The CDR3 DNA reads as TGTGCCAGCAAAGCGGCCTCGGGGACCGGGGAGCTGTTTTTT. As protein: CASKAASGTGELFF.

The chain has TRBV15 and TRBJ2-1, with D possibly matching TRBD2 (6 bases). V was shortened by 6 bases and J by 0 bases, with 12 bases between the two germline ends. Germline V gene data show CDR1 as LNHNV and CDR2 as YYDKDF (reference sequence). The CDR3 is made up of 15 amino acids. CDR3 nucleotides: TGTGCCACCAGTGAGGGGAGGATCTCCTACAATGAGCAGTTCTTC. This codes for CATSEGRISYNEQFF. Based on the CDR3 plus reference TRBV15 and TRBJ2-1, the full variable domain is DAMVIQNPRYQVTQFGKPVTLSCSQTLNHNVMYWYQQKSSQAPKLLFHYYDKDFNNEADTPDNFQSRRPNTSFCFLDIRSPGLGDTAMYLCATSEGRISYNEQFFGPGTRLTVL.

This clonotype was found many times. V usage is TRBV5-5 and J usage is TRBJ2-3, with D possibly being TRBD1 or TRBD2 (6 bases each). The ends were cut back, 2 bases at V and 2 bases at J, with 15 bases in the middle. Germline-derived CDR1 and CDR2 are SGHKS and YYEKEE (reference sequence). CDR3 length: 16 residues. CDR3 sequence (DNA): TGTGCCAGCAGCTTAAGGGGGGCCAGACTCACAGATACGCAGTATTTT. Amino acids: CASSLRGARLTDTQYF.

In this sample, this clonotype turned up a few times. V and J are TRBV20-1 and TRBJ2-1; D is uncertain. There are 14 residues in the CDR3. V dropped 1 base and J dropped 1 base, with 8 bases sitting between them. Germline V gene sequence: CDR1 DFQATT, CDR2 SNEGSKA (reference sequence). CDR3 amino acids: CSARGQSSYNEQFF. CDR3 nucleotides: TGCAGTGCTAGAGGACAATCTTCCTACAATGAGCAGTTCTTC.

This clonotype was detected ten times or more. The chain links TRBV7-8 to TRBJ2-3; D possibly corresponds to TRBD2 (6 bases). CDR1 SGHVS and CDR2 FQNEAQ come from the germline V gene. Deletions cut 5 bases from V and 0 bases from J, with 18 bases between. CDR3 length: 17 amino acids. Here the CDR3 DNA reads TGTGCCAGCAGCCCGTATAGACTAGGTTCTAGCACAGATACGCAGTATTTT. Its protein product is CASSPYRLGSSTDTQYF.

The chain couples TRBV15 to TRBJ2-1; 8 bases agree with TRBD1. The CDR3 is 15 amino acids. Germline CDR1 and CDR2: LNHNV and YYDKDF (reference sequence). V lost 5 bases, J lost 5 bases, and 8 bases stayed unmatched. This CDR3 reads CATSRRTGNHNEQFF. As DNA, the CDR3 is TGTGCCACCAGCCGGCGGACAGGGAATCACAATGAGCAGTTCTTC.

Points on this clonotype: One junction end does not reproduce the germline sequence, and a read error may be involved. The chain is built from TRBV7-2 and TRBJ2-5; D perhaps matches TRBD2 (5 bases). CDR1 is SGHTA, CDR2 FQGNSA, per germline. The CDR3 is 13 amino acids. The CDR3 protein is CVSSPPGEETQYF. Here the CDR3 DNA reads TGTGTCAGCAGCCCACCCGGGGAAGAGACCCAGTACTTC.

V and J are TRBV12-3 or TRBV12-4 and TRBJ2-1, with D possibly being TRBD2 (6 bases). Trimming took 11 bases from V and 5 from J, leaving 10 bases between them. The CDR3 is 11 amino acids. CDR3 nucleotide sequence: TGTGCCGTGCGGAGGGACAATGAGCAGTTCTTC. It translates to CAVRRDNEQFF.